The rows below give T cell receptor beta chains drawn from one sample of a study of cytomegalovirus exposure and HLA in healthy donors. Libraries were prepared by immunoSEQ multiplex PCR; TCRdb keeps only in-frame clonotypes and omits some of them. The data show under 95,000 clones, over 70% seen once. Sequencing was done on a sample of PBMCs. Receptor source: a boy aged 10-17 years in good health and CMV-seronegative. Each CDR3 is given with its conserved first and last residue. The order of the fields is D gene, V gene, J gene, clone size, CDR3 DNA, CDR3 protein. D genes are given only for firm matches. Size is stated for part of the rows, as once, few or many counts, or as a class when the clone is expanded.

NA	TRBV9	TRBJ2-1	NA	TGTGCCAGCAGCTTACGGGACAACTACAATGAGCAGTTCTTC	CASSLRDNYNEQFF
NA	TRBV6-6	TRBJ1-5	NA	TGTGCCAGCAGGCCCCCAGAGCGGGGCAATCAGCCCCAGCATTTT	CASRPPERGNQPQHF
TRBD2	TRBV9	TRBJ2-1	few	TGTGCCAGCAGCGCGCAGCCAGGGACTAGCGGGGGCCTTTACAATGAGCAGTTCTTC	CASSAQPGTSGGLYNEQFF
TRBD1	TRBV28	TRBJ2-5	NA	TGTGCCAGCAGGGACAGGGGGCGAGAAGAGACCCAGTACTTC	CASRDRGREETQYF
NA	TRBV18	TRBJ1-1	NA	TGTGCCAGCTCACCACCGGGGGGTGGCACTGAAGCTTTCTTT	CASSPPGGGTEAFF
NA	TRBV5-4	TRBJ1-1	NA	TGTGCCAGCCTGGAGTGGGGGGACACTGAAGCTTTCTTT	CASLEWGDTEAFF
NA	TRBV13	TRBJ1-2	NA	TGTGCCAGCAGCCCGATTCGGGGGGCGTTGAATGGCTACACCTTC	CASSPIRGALNGYTF
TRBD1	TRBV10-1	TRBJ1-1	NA	TGCGCCAGCAGTGAGGGACAGGGAAGGGCCCCAACTGAAGCTTTCTTT	CASSEGQGRAPTEAFF
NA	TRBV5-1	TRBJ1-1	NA	TGCGCCAGCAGCTTGGACCCTACAGATGACACTGAAGCTTTCTTT	CASSLDPTDDTEAFF
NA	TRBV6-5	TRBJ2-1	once	TGTGCCAGCAGTTACCTAGACAGGCCCTACAATGAGCAGTTCTTC	CASSYLDRPYNEQFF
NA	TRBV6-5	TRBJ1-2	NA	TGTGCCAGCAGTCGCGTAGGGGAGGAAGGCTACACCTTC	CASSRVGEEGYTF
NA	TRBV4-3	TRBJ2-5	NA	TGCGCCAGCAGCCTTAAGGAAGCCTCCGGGATCCCAGAGACCCAGTACTTC	CASSLKEASGIPETQYF
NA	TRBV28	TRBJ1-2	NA	TGTGCCAGCAGTTTAGGGCAGGGGAGGGGCTATGGCTACACCTTC	CASSLGQGRGYGYTF
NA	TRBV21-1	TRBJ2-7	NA	TGTGCCAGCAGCAAAGCTCGGAGGCCCTACGAGCAGTACTTC	CASSKARRPYEQYF
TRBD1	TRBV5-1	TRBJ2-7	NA	TGCGCCAGCAGCAAACCGGGACAGTCCTACGAGCAGTACTTC	CASSKPGQSYEQYF
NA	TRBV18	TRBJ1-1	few	TGTGCCAGCTCACCTCTAGAGAGTAAGAACACTGAAGCTTTCTTT	CASSPLESKNTEAFF
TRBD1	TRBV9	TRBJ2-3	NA	TGTGCCAGCAGCGTAGTCCCGACAGGGGCAGATACGCAGTATTTT	CASSVVPTGADTQYF
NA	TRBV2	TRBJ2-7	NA	TGTGCCAGCAGGCAAGCGGGCGAGCAGTACTTC	CASRQAGEQYF
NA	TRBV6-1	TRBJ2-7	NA	TGTGCCAGCAGGGGGGGGCAGGGAGAGCAGTACTTC	CASRGGQGEQYF
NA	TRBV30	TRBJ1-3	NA	TGTGCCTGGAGTGCCCCTGGGCAGACTGGAAACACCATATATTTT	CAWSAPGQTGNTIYF